This T cell receptor (beta chain) was sequenced for a study of PD-L1 blockade in urothelial cancer. At the level of the study: Bladder-origin urothelial cancer in males described about 85% of the roughly 30 patients. Analyses were performed on blood at 3 weeks after treatment start (the second dose) and at 6 weeks. The study recovered a median of around 150,000 T cells per blood sample.

About this clone itself: Its antigen is still unknown.

The protocol was immunoSEQ multiplex PCR, while the TCRdb copy is restricted to in-frame clones and leaves out a portion. The profile shows 75,000 to 90,000 clones, roughly 82% of them singletons. Unmatched junction bases numbered 8, after V lost 4 bases and J lost 4 bases. Germline V gives CDR1 SEHNR, CDR2 FQNEAQ (reference sequence). This CDR3 has 16 residues. Study results and caveats: Having blood TCR clonality under the median before treatment predicted better survival.

This chain joins TRBV7-9 and TRBJ2-7; the match to TRBD2 covers 12 bases. Sequencing was performed on PBMCs, taken around atezolizumab (anti-PD-L1) treatment. The sequence came from a man aged 65-85 years with urothelial cancer. Here the CDR3 reads CASSSQTSGRLYEQYF. The CDR3 DNA is TGTGCCAGCAGCTCCCAGACTAGCGGGAGACTTTACGAGCAGTACTTC.